This entry is about one T cell receptor (beta chain). This sample was taken from a study of blood T cell repertoires in COVID-19. The ends were cut back, 5 bases at V and 0 bases at J, with 14 bases in the middle. This CDR3 is built from 15 residues. Germline CDR1 reads MDHEN; CDR2 reads SYDVKM. TCRdb's copy holds only in-frame clones and misses some; the assay was immunoSEQ multiplex PCR. The profile shows about 94,000 clones, about four fifths of them singletons. This TCR was sampled from a human donor in a cohort sampled during active COVID-19. The rearrangement joins TRBV28 to TRBJ2-7; a possible D gene is TRBD2 (6 bases). Sequenced: peripheral blood. This chain's CDR3 is CASSTYGGDSYEQYF. CDR3 bases: TGTGCCAGCAGTACATATGGCGGGGACTCCTACGAGCAGTACTTC.